This T cell receptor beta chain was identified in a study of T cell responses to AZD1222 COVID-19 vaccine (dated by TCRdb to about 2021). In terms of the full investigation: TCR sequencing covered roughly 230 trial participants: nearly 210 given two doses of AZD1222 and approximately 25 given two doses of MenACWY control vaccine. Trial participants were enrolled into age subgroups of 18-55, 56-69 and 70-plus years, which contained 148, 28 and 57 TCR-sequenced participants, respectively. Findings and caveats that apply to the study as a whole: Because no day 14 peak-response samples were available, the repertoires could be characterized only after the peak T cell response. The 56-69-year group was small, and its depth increase did not reach significance, likely because of low power. Nearly half of unique spike-specific TCRs reportedly recognized epitopes outside regions mutated in the B.1.351 and B.1.1.7 variants. After two AZD1222 doses, both the breadth and the depth of spike-specific TCRs were significantly higher than at day 0 and than in MenACWY recipients. Participants were mostly white British, with more females than males. The authors suggested clonal diversity may have been underestimated. Conclusions about previously exposed vaccinees were limited because only 6 or 7 AZD1222 recipients were SARS-CoV-2 seropositive at baseline. Vaccine-associated CD4 TCRs spanned the whole spike protein, with dominant responses in regions 160-218 and 743-854.

Comments on this clone: Its specific antigen is unknown. One base away there is no much larger clone; base qualities are not given.

In the paper's terms, the time point label means: about 28 days (+/-7) after the second vaccine dose. Because spike-specific TCR depth and breadth did not differ between the two schedules, AZD1222 recipients who got a second dose at roughly 4 weeks were pooled with those who got a second dose at roughly 12 weeks. Vaccinee samples came from UK trials COV001 and COV002, including a single-blind randomized controlled phase 2/3 trial of AZD1222 (ChAdOx1 nCoV-19) in healthy adults. For TCRbeta chain sequencing, PBMC samples were collected from trial participants at day 0 and at day 28 after the second dose. Deletion took 1 base off V and 1 base off J, with a span of 4 bases between the germline ends. CDR1 is given as LGHDT and CDR2 as YNNKEL, both from the germline V gene (reference sequence). Its CDR3 holds 13 amino acids, cysteine through phenylalanine. The sequence is cut down to CDR3 DNA, 39 bases in frame from base 1.

The CDR3 regions of human TCRbeta chains were subjected to immunosequencing. Under the source paper's analysis protocol: Repertoire TCRs were checked for matches against a reference library of SARS-CoV-2-specific TCRs that had been generated using the MIRA antigen-specificity platform. Breadth meant the fraction of unique TCRs that were SARS-CoV-2-associated, whereas depth meant the fraction of total T cells that were SARS-CoV-2-associated. Using the MIRA data, each spike-specific TCR was assigned both to the spike region to which the TCR was reactive and to a CD4 or CD8 class. Log10-transformed breadth and depth values were compared by one-way ANOVA with Sidak's multiple comparisons tests. TCRdb holds this immuneACCESS table with in-frame rearrangements only. Some clones are missing; in checked studies, unresolved V genes explain under half, and the rest has no known cause. V and J calls and clone size are as listed in that table; D and trimming were resolved from the DNA. For this sample there are around 170,000 clones; about 91% appear just once. Of the sample, roughly 12% falls within the top ten clones.

This receptor chain uses TRBV3-1 (or the pseudogene TRBV3-2) and TRBJ2-5, with no confidently assigned D gene. This clonotype was sampled from an adult who received the AZD1222 COVID-19 vaccine. Material: peripheral blood, obtained 28 days after the second AZD1222 dose. In nucleotide form, the sequence is TGTGCCAGCAGCCAAGGATTCCAAGAGACCCAGTACTTC. The encoded protein is CASSQGFQETQYF.